The sequence of this TCR beta chain was determined in a study of CD8 T cells in Susac syndrome. Reverse transcription of about 0.45 to 1 ug RNA was carried out with random hexamers. It was immunoSEQ multiplex PCR that amplified TCR beta CDR3 across 54 Vbeta and 13 Jbeta. Using its own MiXCR run on the immunoSEQ multiplex PCR reads, TCRdb lists one record per CDR3 protein. The data show around 150,000 distinct CDR3 sequences, with 95% seen just once and roughly 0.2% held by the top ten. The CDR3 runs 15 residues. Germline V gene data show CDR1 as LNHDA and CDR2 as SQIVND (reference sequence). The V segment lost 7 bases and the J segment 2 bases; nucleotides outside the gene matches: 8.

The specimen was CD8+ T cells from PBMCs. The chain employs TRBV19 and TRBJ1-2; 9 nucleotides agree with TRBD1. The receptor comes from a human donor with Susac syndrome. The CDR3 DNA reads as TGTGCCAGTACCCCGGGACAGGGACCAAACTATGGCTACACCTTC. Translated, it gives CASTPGQGPNYGYTF.